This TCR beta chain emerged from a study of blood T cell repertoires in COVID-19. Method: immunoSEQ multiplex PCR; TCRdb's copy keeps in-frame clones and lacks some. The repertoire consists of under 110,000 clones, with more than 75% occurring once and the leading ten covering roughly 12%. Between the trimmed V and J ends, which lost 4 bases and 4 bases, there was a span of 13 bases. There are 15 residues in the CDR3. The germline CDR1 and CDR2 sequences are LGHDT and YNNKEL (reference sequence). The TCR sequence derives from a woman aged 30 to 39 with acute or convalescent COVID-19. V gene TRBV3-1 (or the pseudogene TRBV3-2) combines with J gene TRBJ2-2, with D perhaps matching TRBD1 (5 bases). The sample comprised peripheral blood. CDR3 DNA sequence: TGTGCCAGCAGCCTGGGTTGGGGCGGCACCGGGGAGCTGTTTTTT. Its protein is CASSLGWGGTGELFF.